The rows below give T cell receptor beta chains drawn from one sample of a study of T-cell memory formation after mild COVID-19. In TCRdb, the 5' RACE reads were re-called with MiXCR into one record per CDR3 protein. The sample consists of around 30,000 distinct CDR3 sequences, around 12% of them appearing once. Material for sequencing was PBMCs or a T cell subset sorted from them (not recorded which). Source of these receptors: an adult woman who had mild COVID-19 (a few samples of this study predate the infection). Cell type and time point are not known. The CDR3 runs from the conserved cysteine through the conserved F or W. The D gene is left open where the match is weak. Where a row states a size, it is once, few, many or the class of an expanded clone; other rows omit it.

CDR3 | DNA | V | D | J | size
CASSLIPSGTGGGTDTQYF | TGTGCCAGCAGTCTAATCCCCTCCGGGACAGGGGGTGGCACAGATACGCAGTATTTT | TRBV6-4 | TRBD1 | TRBJ2-3 | many
CASSLRVEGYEQYF | TGCGCCAGCAGCTTACGGGTCGAGGGCTACGAGCAGTACTTC | TRBV5-1 | . | TRBJ2-7 | medium-sized
CAWGRDMRNNEQFF | TGTGCCTGGGGGCGGGACATGAGAAACAATGAGCAGTTCTTC | TRBV30 | . | TRBJ2-1 | many
CAASQGLNEQFF | TGTGCCGCCAGCCAGGGACTGAATGAGCAGTTCTTC | TRBV28 | . | TRBJ2-1 | .
CASRSTGGGSGNTIYF | TGTGCCAGCAGAAGCACAGGGGGAGGCTCTGGAAACACCATATATTTT | TRBV12-3/TRBV12-4 | TRBD1 | TRBJ1-3 | medium-sized
CATSTQGASNQPQHF | TGTGCCACCAGCACCCAGGGGGCTAGCAATCAGCCCCAGCATTTT | TRBV15 | TRBD1 | TRBJ1-5 | .
CASSPGRASSAKNIQYF | TGCGCCAGCAGCCCAGGCCGGGCTAGTTCCGCCAAAAACATTCAGTACTTC | TRBV4-1 | . | TRBJ2-4 | many
CAIGDSQGTGEQYF | TGTGCCATCGGGGACTCACAGGGTACGGGGGAGCAGTACTTC | TRBV10-3 | . | TRBJ2-7 | many
CASSQGGQGETQYF | TGCGCCAGCAGCCAAGGCGGGCAGGGAGAGACCCAGTACTTC | TRBV4-3 | . | TRBJ2-5 | .
CATSPGVAGGTDTQYF | TGTGCCACCAGCCCGGGGGTAGCGGGGGGCACAGATACGCAGTATTTT | TRBV15 | TRBD2 | TRBJ2-3 | .
CASSRTRYEQYF | TGTGCCAGCAGCCGGACCCGATACGAGCAGTACTTC | TRBV3-1 | . | TRBJ2-7 | many
CASSSTTGYTEAFF | TGTGCCAGCAGCTCGACGACAGGGTACACTGAAGCTTTCTTT | TRBV7-3 | TRBD1 | TRBJ1-1 | many
CASSRGQGNTGELFF | TGTGCCAGCAGCAGGGGACAGGGGAACACCGGGGAGCTGTTTTTT | TRBV11-2 | TRBD1 | TRBJ2-2 | many
CASSPRDRERSYTF | TGTGCCAGCAGCCCCAGGGACAGGGAAAGGAGCTACACCTTC | TRBV7-9 | TRBD1 | TRBJ1-2 | many
CASSSGRYNEQFF | TGTGCCAGCAGTTCGGGGAGGTACAATGAGCAGTTCTTC | TRBV6-6 | . | TRBJ2-1 | many
CATSDFVTRNEQFF | TGTGCCACCAGTGATTTCGTGACTAGGAATGAGCAGTTCTTC | TRBV24-1 | . | TRBJ2-1 | many
CASSIDRQGVQFF | TGTGCCAGTAGTATAGACCGTCAGGGGGTCCAGTTCTTC | TRBV19 | TRBD1 | TRBJ2-1 | many
CASSLATGLAGGPSDTQYF | TGTGCCAGCAGCTTAGCGACGGGACTAGCGGGAGGGCCCTCAGATACGCAGTATTTT | TRBV7-2 | TRBD2 | TRBJ2-3 | many
CASSLAQGSSNTEAFF | TGTGCCAGCAGCTTAGCGCAGGGCAGCTCGAACACTGAAGCTTTCTTT | TRBV7-9 | . | TRBJ1-1 | many
CASRFQFHQEFIGRGQYF | TGTGCAAGTCGCTTTCAATTTCATCAGGAATTTATCGGTCGGGGTCAGTACTTC | TRBV12-2 | . | TRBJ2-7 | few
CASSQEALAGAQCTQYF | TGTGCCAGCAGCCAAGAGGCACTAGCGGGGGCCCAATGTACCCAGTACTTC | TRBV4-2 | TRBD2 | TRBJ2-5 | many
CASSVRRSTDTQYF | TGTGCCAGCAGCGTCCGGCGAAGCACAGATACGCAGTATTTT | TRBV6-5 | . | TRBJ2-3 | many
CAVKDPRDTRDEQYF | TGTGCCGTGAAGGATCCCCGGGACACGCGAGACGAGCAGTACTTC | TRBV10-3 | . | TRBJ2-7 | many
CGSRGMNTEAFF | TGTGGCTCCCGAGGAATGAACACTGAAGCTTTCTTT | TRBV19 | . | TRBJ1-1 | few
CASSLIGDNGYTF | TGTGCCAGCAGCTTAATCGGGGACAATGGCTACACCTTC | TRBV7-9 | . | TRBJ1-2 | many
CATSDSGVRTDTQYF | TGTGCCACCAGTGATTCGGGGGTTAGGACAGATACGCAGTATTTT | TRBV24-1 | . | TRBJ2-3 | many
CSVEGGDREDNEQFF | TGCAGCGTTGAAGGGGGGGACAGGGAAGACAATGAGCAGTTCTTC | TRBV29-1 | TRBD1 | TRBJ2-1 | .
CASKRTASNEKLFF | TGTGCCAGCAAGAGGACAGCCTCTAATGAAAAACTGTTTTTT | TRBV7-8 | . | TRBJ1-4 | many
CASSFWQSTDTQYF | TGTGCCAGCAGTTTTTGGCAGAGCACAGATACGCAGTATTTT | TRBV27 | . | TRBJ2-3 | .
CASSQAASAPYNEQFF | TGTGCCAGCAGCCAAGCAGCTAGCGCTCCCTACAATGAGCAGTTCTTC | TRBV3-1 | . | TRBJ2-1 | many
CASSLGLLGGSYEQYF | TGTGCCAGCAGCTTAGGACTTCTAGGGGGCTCCTACGAGCAGTACTTC | TRBV7-8 | . | TRBJ2-7 | many
CASSWRGGGGTDTQYF | TGTGCCAGCAGCTGGAGAGGTGGGGGGGGCACAGATACGCAGTATTTT | TRBV5-6 | TRBD2 | TRBJ2-3 | many
CASSRDGTGRNEQFF | TGTGCCAGCAGTCGGGACGGGACAGGGCGCAATGAGCAGTTCTTC | TRBV12-3/TRBV12-4 | TRBD1 | TRBJ2-1 | many